A selection of T cell receptor beta chains follows, all from one sample in a study of memory CD4+ T cells and cytomegalovirus serostatus. Assay: immunoSEQ multiplex PCR; the TCRdb copy retains only in-frame clones and omits some. The data contain 28,000 or so clones, about 70% of them singletons. The sequencing sample was made of memory CD4+ T cells from blood. These receptors all come from an adult in good health and CMV-seronegative. CDR3s include the opening cysteine and the closing phenylalanine or tryptophan. A D gene is named only where the DNA matches it firmly. Clone size is shown for a subset of rows, as once, few, many or a class of expanded clone.

d_gene	abundance	v_gene	j_gene	CDR3nt	CDR3aa
TRBD1	NA	TRBV5-5	TRBJ1-4	TGTGCCAGCAGCTTGACGGAACAAACAGGGGCGGTGGAGGAAAAACTGTTTTTT	CASSLTEQTGAVEEKLFF
TRBD2	NA	TRBV20-1	TRBJ2-1	TGCAGTGCTAGCCGGGGGGGTGAGCAGTTCTTC	CSASRGGEQFF
NA	NA	TRBV14	TRBJ2-7	TGTGCCAGCAGCCTCGCCAGCGGGACAGCTTACTTC	CASSLASGTAYF
NA	once	TRBV14	TRBJ2-7	TGTGCCAGCAGCCAAGGGGGCACCTCCTACGAGCAGTACTTC	CASSQGGTSYEQYF
TRBD1	NA	TRBV27	TRBJ1-2	TGTGCCAGCAGTTTCGGGACAGGGTTCGGCTACACCTTC	CASSFGTGFGYTF
NA	NA	TRBV13	TRBJ1-5	TGTGCCAGCAGCTTAGGCCCAGGGGACAATCAGCCCCAGCATTTT	CASSLGPGDNQPQHF
TRBD1	NA	TRBV30	TRBJ1-4	TGTGCCAGCCAGGGGGGTAATGAAAAACTGTTTTTT	CASQGGNEKLFF
TRBD2	NA	TRBV5-4	TRBJ2-3	TGTGCCAGCAGCTTGAGACTAGCGGGAGGAGATACGCAGTATTTT	CASSLRLAGGDTQYF
TRBD1	once	TRBV6-6	TRBJ1-1	TGTGCCAGCAGTTTGGACAGGGGGCTCACTGAAGCTTTCTTT	CASSLDRGLTEAFF
NA	NA	TRBV5-8	TRBJ1-3	TGTGCCAGCAGATCAATTCAGGAATTCTCTGGAAACACTATATATTTT	CASRSIQEFSGNTIYF
TRBD1	NA	TRBV28	TRBJ1-2	TGTGCCAGCAGTTTAGCCGGAGGGGACAGAGGGAACTATGGCTACACCTTC	CASSLAGGDRGNYGYTF
NA	NA	TRBV2	TRBJ1-1	TGTGCCAGCAGTTCGGGTCCGTACACTGAAGCTTTCTTT	CASSSGPYTEAFF
NA	NA	TRBV27	TRBJ1-6	TGTGCCAGCAGTTTTCCCTCCAGTAGTTCACCCCTCCACTTT	CASSFPSSSSPLHF
NA	few	TRBV2	TRBJ1-6	TGTGCCAGCAGGGGGACATTACCCCTCCACTTT	CASRGTLPLHF
NA	NA	TRBV18	TRBJ2-3	TGTGCCAGCTCACCCCCCGACCAGACAGATACGCAGTATTTT	CASSPPDQTDTQYF
NA	NA	TRBV5-8	TRBJ1-1	TGTGCCAGCAGCTTGGCCAAGGGCAGCGACATGAACACTGAAGCTTTCTTT	CASSLAKGSDMNTEAFF
TRBD2	NA	TRBV7-3	TRBJ2-2	TGTGCCAGCAGCTTGAGCGGGGGTACCGGGGAGCTGTTTTTT	CASSLSGGTGELFF
NA	NA	TRBV5-1	TRBJ2-5	TGCGCCAGCAGCTCCCGGGACTCTATAGGGGAGACCCAGTACTTC	CASSSRDSIGETQYF
NA	NA	TRBV11-2	TRBJ2-1	TGTGCCAGCAGCTTAGTATCCAGGATCAATGAGCAGTTCTTC	CASSLVSRINEQFF
NA	NA	TRBV11-2	TRBJ2-5	TGTGCCAGCAGCTTTTTGGGGGGTTTACAGCCCCAAGAGACCCAGTACTTC	CASSFLGGLQPQETQYF
NA	once	TRBV5-1	TRBJ1-1	TGCGCCAGCAGCTCTGGGCTCTCTACTCTGAACACTGAAGCTTTCTTT	CASSSGLSTLNTEAFF
NA	NA	TRBV6-6	TRBJ1-1	TGTGCCAGCAGCTCCCAGGGCAACACTGAAGCTTTCTTT	CASSSQGNTEAFF
NA	NA	TRBV28	TRBJ2-3	TGTGCCAGCAGTGTTGACTACACAGATACGCAGTATTTT	CASSVDYTDTQYF
NA	NA	TRBV18	TRBJ2-7	TGTGCCAGCTCACCACCCCACGAGCAGTACTTC	CASSPPHEQYF
NA	NA	TRBV11-1	TRBJ2-1	TGTGCCAGCAGCTTCCGGACAGGCGGCGCGGGATCCCTGAACAATGAGCAGTTCTTC	CASSFRTGGAGSLNNEQFF
TRBD2	NA	TRBV9	TRBJ2-1	TGTGCCAGCAGCGTAAGGGGGACTAGCGGGGGCGAGCAGTTCTTC	CASSVRGTSGGEQFF
TRBD1	few	TRBV29-1	TRBJ2-2	TGCAGCGTCGGGACAGGGCAGTACACCGGGGAGCTGTTTTTT	CSVGTGQYTGELFF
NA	NA	TRBV29-1	TRBJ2-5	TGCAGCGTTGATGGAGGGGAAGAGACCCAGTACTTC	CSVDGGEETQYF
NA	NA	TRBV7-2	TRBJ1-1	TGTGCCAGCAGCTACCGGGCCTCTGAAGCTTTCTTT	CASSYRASEAFF
TRBD1	NA	TRBV5-6	TRBJ1-1	TGTGCCAGCAGCTTCCTAGGACAGGGGGTGGTCACTGAAGCTTTCTTT	CASSFLGQGVVTEAFF
NA	NA	TRBV19	TRBJ1-5	TGTGCCAGTAGCAGGCGTGAGGGGGTGAGCAATCAGCCCCAGCATTTT	CASSRREGVSNQPQHF
NA	few	TRBV7-6	TRBJ1-1	TGTGCCAGCAGCCTACCAGTGAACACTGAAGCTTTCTTT	CASSLPVNTEAFF
NA	NA	TRBV12-5	TRBJ1-2	TGTGCTAGTGGGCCATTTCGGATCGGGCATGGCTACACCTTC	CASGPFRIGHGYTF
TRBD2	medium-sized	TRBV4-1	TRBJ2-1	TGCGCCAGCAGCCGCGTCCGTAGCGGGGGGGGAACGAATGAGCAGTTCTTC	CASSRVRSGGGTNEQFF
TRBD1	NA	TRBV7-9	TRBJ1-1	TGTGCCAGCAGCTTAGGGGACAGGGGGGGGACTGAAGCTTTCTTT	CASSLGDRGGTEAFF
NA	NA	TRBV7-2	TRBJ1-3	TGTGCCAGCAGCTTAGGGCAGATTGGAAACACCATATATTTT	CASSLGQIGNTIYF
NA	NA	TRBV6-4	TRBJ1-5	TGTGCCACCCGGAGTGGGAATCAGCCCCAGCATTTT	CATRSGNQPQHF